Each of the 18 T cell receptor beta chains below was sequenced from the same sample in a study of blood T cell repertoires in COVID-19. Sequencing was performed with immunoSEQ multiplex PCR; in TCRdb, only in-frame clones are kept and a portion is missing. The sample includes under 450,000 clones, 70% to 90% of them seen just once. Sequencing input: peripheral blood. These receptor sequences come from a woman aged 50 to 65 with COVID-19, enrolled during active disease.

V is TRBV5-1 and J is TRBJ2-2; TRBD2 aligns across 8 bases. CDR1 and CDR2 from the germline V gene are SGHRS and YFSETQ. Unmatched junction bases numbered 8, after V lost 3 bases and J lost 4 bases. The CDR3 has 16 amino acids. This CDR3 is CASSSQASGPTGELFF. Written as DNA, the CDR3 is TGCGCCAGCAGCTCGCAGGCTAGCGGGCCCACCGGGGAGCTGTTTTTT.

The V gene is TRBV6-6, the J gene TRBJ1-1; 8 bases are shared with TRBD1. The ends lost 5 bases at V and 4 bases at J; junction bases unmatched: 6. Germline V gene sequence: CDR1 MNHNY, CDR2 SVGAGI (reference sequence). This CDR3 is built from 14 residues. The CDR3 DNA is TGTGCCAGCAGTCGCCCAGGGGGCGGCACTGAAGCTTTCTTT. This translates into CASSRPGGGTEAFF.

In its sample, this clone was seen a few times. V usage is TRBV19 and J usage is TRBJ1-6, with 7 nucleotides matching TRBD1. CDR3 length: 15 residues. The ends lost 6 bases at V and 7 bases at J; junction bases unmatched: 9. Germline CDR1 and CDR2: LNHDA and SQIVND (reference sequence). CDR3 loop: CASRESQGSNSPLHF. CDR3 DNA: TGTGCCAGTAGGGAATCACAGGGGTCGAATTCACCCCTCCACTTT.

The genes are TRBV6-5 and TRBJ1-6, with 9 bases aligning to TRBD1. Germline V CDR1 and CDR2: MNHEY, SVGAGI. The trim removed 8 bases at V and 7 bases at J, leaving 6 bases unmatched. The CDR3 has 14 residues. The CDR3 loop reads CASASGQGNSPLHF. CDR3 nucleotide sequence: TGTGCCAGCGCGTCAGGACAGGGGAATTCACCCCTCCACTTT.

Comment on this clone: Within the sample, other DNA sequences also encode this same CDR3. CDR3 residues: CASSIRGDTEAFF. DNA for the CDR3: TGTGCCAGTAGTATCAGGGGGGACACTGAAGCTTTCTTT. The chain carries TRBV19 and TRBJ1-1; 7 bases are a match to TRBD1. Germline trimming cut 3 bases from V and 3 bases from J; bases unmatched to any gene: 1. The germline V gene has CDR1 LNHDA and CDR2 SQIVND (reference sequence). This CDR3 spans 13 amino acids.

This chain uses TRBV27 with TRBJ2-2, with 7 bases that match TRBD2. CDR3 length: 14 amino acids. Germline CDR1 MNHEY, CDR2 SMNVEV (reference sequence). Trimming took 7 bases from V and 7 from J; bases not matched to a gene: 9. The CDR3 DNA is TGTGCCAGCACCTCGGGCGGGGGAGGCGGGGAGCTGTTTTTT. Protein: CASTSGGGGGELFF.

The chain carries TRBV2 and TRBJ2-2; 14 bases are shared with TRBD2. Looked up from germline, CDR1 is SNHLY and CDR2 is FYNNEI. With 8 bases clipped from V and 6 bases from J, the junction kept 5 bases outside the gene matches. This CDR3 contains 15 residues. CDR3 in DNA: TGTGCCAGCCTCGGGACTAGCGGGGGAGCCGGGGAGCTGTTTTTT. Translation gives CASLGTSGGAGELFF.

The chain uses TRBV27 and TRBJ1-2; no clear D gene. Deletions cut 6 bases from V and 4 bases from J, with 15 bases between. Per the germline V gene, CDR1 is MNHEY and CDR2 is SMNVEV (reference sequence). There are 14 residues in the CDR3. CDR3: CASSPGTVPYGYTF. The CDR3, as DNA: TGTGCCAGCAGCCCCGGTACAGTTCCCTATGGCTACACCTTC.

The V and J genes are TRBV5-1 and TRBJ2-6, with 10 bases matching TRBD1. V was pared by 7 bases and J by 0 bases, with 4 bases of the junction left unmatched. The CDR3 runs to 16 residues. Germline V gene lookup returns CDR1 SGHRS and CDR2 YFSETQ. The chain's CDR3 is CASRRTGGSGANVLTF. DNA for the CDR3: TGCGCCAGCCGCCGGACAGGGGGCTCTGGGGCCAACGTCCTGACTTTC.

This clone turned up a few times. This rearrangement joins TRBV5-6 to TRBJ2-7, with D maybe TRBD1 (6 bases). CDR3 length: 14 amino acids. The germline gives CDR1 SGHDT, CDR2 YYEEEE. V was clipped by 2 bases and J by 2 bases, with 11 bases between them. The CDR3 is CASSFGGTAYEQYF. In DNA form, the CDR3 reads TGTGCCAGCAGCTTTGGGGGCACTGCCTACGAGCAGTACTTC.

The J gene is TRBJ2-2, the V gene TRBV2; weak D call: TRBD1 (6 bases). V lost 6 bases and J lost 3, with 11 bases in between. CDR1 is SNHLY, CDR2 FYNNEI, per germline. This CDR3 comprises 14 residues. CDR3 region: CASSQGRDTGELFF. CDR3 DNA sequence: TGTGCCAGCAGCCAGGGGAGAGACACCGGGGAGCTGTTTTTT.

The J gene is TRBJ2-7, the V gene TRBV7-9, with 9 bases fitting TRBD2. This CDR3 region has 14 residues. Germline values: CDR1 SEHNR, CDR2 FQNEAQ (reference sequence). J lost 5 bases, V lost 1 base, and 3 bases had no gene match. The CDR3 DNA follows: TGTGCCAGCAGCTTAGTAGCGGGGGAACACGAGCAGTACTTC. Translated: CASSLVAGEHEQYF.

The chain uses TRBV4-2 and TRBJ2-6; D perhaps matches TRBD1 (5 bases). V shed 3 bases and J shed 3 bases, with 18 bases lying between them. The CDR3 extends over 18 amino acids. CDR1 is LGHNA and CDR2 is YNFKEQ in the germline V gene. CDR3 DNA: TGTGCCAGCAGCCACAGGGAAACTTCCTCAATTGGGGCCAACGTCCTGACTTTC. The encoded protein is CASSHRETSSIGANVLTF.

This clone was seen a single time. At one end the junction does not follow the germline gene, possibly because of a read error. The chain links TRBV4-1 to TRBJ1-3; no definite D call. Germline assignment: CDR1 MGHRA and CDR2 YSYEKL. The CDR3 covers 15 residues. In DNA, the CDR3 is TGCGCCAGCAGCAAAGACCGCGGATCGAGAAACACCATATATTTT. Translation: CASSKDRGSRNTIYF.

The V and J genes are TRBV5-6 and TRBJ1-2, with D unclear. V dropped 2 bases and J dropped 4 bases, with 9 bases sitting between them. This CDR3 has 13 amino acids. Germline V gene sequence: CDR1 SGHDT, CDR2 YYEEEE. In DNA form, the CDR3 reads TGTGCCAGCAGCTTTGGTCACAGCTATGGCTACACCTTC. Its protein is CASSFGHSYGYTF.

This clone was seen many times. The chain uses TRBV2 and TRBJ2-7; D unclear. The V and J ends lost 6 bases and 1 base respectively, with 10 bases between them. Germline lookup yields CDR1 SNHLY and CDR2 FYNNEI. The CDR3 runs to 13 residues. This CDR3 reads CASRQVLSYEQYF. The CDR3 DNA sequence: TGTGCCAGCAGGCAGGTGCTATCCTACGAGCAGTACTTC.

V usage is TRBV19 and J usage is TRBJ1-2, with 7 bases fitting TRBD1. With 6 bases clipped from V and 4 bases from J, the junction kept 11 bases outside the gene matches. CDR1 and CDR2 (germline): LNHDA, SQIVND (reference sequence). The CDR3 sequence is 15 residues long. CDR3 protein: CASSPIEGGGYGYTF. The CDR3 nucleotides are TGTGCCAGTAGCCCTATAGAAGGGGGCGGCTATGGCTACACCTTC.

This chain uses TRBV4-1 with TRBJ1-4; 8 bases line up with TRBD1. V was pared by 4 bases and J by 8 bases, with 15 bases of the junction left unmatched. The CDR3 has 17 residues. Germline values: CDR1 MGHRA, CDR2 YSYEKL. CDR3 loop: CASSRGETGGQVEKLFF. DNA of the CDR3: TGCGCCAGCAGCCGAGGTGAAACAGGGGGTCAAGTCGAAAAACTGTTTTTT.